This T cell receptor beta chain was recorded in a study of shared clonotypes between healthy human individuals. About the research overall: For every donor, three CD4 naive, three CD4 memory, two CD8 naive and one CD8 memory plates were used. Study conclusions and caveats: What naive subsets generally showed was a larger estimated richness than memory subsets showed.

Repertoires were generated with immunoSEQ multiplex PCR, while TCRdb's copy carries only in-frame clones and drops some. Of approximately 1.4 million clones listed, 95% to 99% were seen once; the top ten hold roughly 0.45%. Donors had no recently reported acute infections or vaccinations and were HIV-negative. The split of CD4+ cells yielded CD45RA+ naive and CD45RA-negative memory subsets. This clone came up once. Its antigen is undetermined. The ends lost 5 bases at V and 3 bases at J; junction bases unmatched: 9. The germline V gene has CDR1 MNHNY and CDR2 SVGAGI (reference sequence). The CDR3 contains 15 residues.

The TCR comes from a man aged 30-40 years in good health. This chain joins TRBV6-6 and TRBJ2-7; the match to TRBD2 covers 8 bases. The specimen sequenced was naive CD4+ T cells sorted from blood. Subset defined: CD45RA+ positively selected. CDR3 sequence (DNA): TGTGCCAGCAGTCACTTGAGCGGGAGCATCTACGAGCAGTACTTC. Protein sequence: CASSHLSGSIYEQYF.